The 25 T cell receptor beta chains below come from one sample, sequenced in a study of early T cells in non-severe SARS-CoV-2 infection. TCRdb re-called the 5' RACE reads through MiXCR, storing one row per CDR3 protein. The sample records roughly 68,000 distinct CDR3 sequences, over 4.5% being singletons. The sample was whole blood. These receptor sequences come from an adult who was a healthcare worker with PCR-confirmed SARS-CoV-2 infection or an uninfected control (not recorded which).

Ten or more counts support this clonotype. The gene calls are TRBV11-1 and TRBJ2-3; the D is unclear. In germline, CDR1 is SGHAT, CDR2 FQDESV (reference sequence). V was cut by 5 bases and J by 3 bases, with 15 bases left in between. CDR3 size: 15 residues. CDR3 protein: CASSPSPRRTDTQYF. CDR3 bases: TGTGCCAGCAGCCCCTCACCACGGCGTACAGATACGCAGTATTTT.

This clonotype has ten or more counts. The chain's CDR3 is CASSSIAARADTQYF. CDR3 coding DNA: TGTGCCAGCAGCTCGATAGCGGCAAGGGCAGATACGCAGTATTTT. The chain joins TRBV5-4 to TRBJ2-3; maybe TRBD2 (6 bases). The CDR3 has 15 residues. Germline values: CDR1 SGHNT, CDR2 YYREEE (reference sequence). V shed 3 bases and J shed 4 bases, with 15 bases lying between them.

This clonotype was found a few times. This chain links TRBV5-1 with TRBJ1-5, with D possibly TRBD1 on 5 matching bases. The V end lost 0 bases, the J end lost 2 bases, and 9 bases lay between the germline ends. CDR1 and CDR2 (germline): SGHRS, YFSETQ. The CDR3 runs 15 residues. The CDR3 loop reads CASSLGTRGNQPQHF. As DNA, the CDR3 is TGCGCCAGCAGCTTGGGGACACGCGGCAATCAGCCCCAGCATTTT.

This clonotype has only a few counts. V gene TRBV20-1 combines with J gene TRBJ2-7; no reliable D call. Germline assignment: CDR1 DFQATT and CDR2 SNEGSKA (reference sequence). This CDR3 spans 13 amino acids. V gave up 2 bases and J gave up 6 bases, with 14 bases separating them. CDR3 in amino acids: CSARPLTLLEQYF. CDR3 sequence (DNA): TGCAGTGCTAGACCTCTCACCCTTCTCGAGCAGTACTTC.

This clonotype was recorded a few times. The chain recombines TRBV29-1 with TRBJ2-1; TRBD2 matches 9 bases. Trimming took 6 bases from V and 5 from J; bases not matched to a gene: 5. The CDR3 runs 13 residues. Germline V gives CDR1 SQVTM, CDR2 ANQGSEA. In nucleotides, the CDR3 is TGCAGCGTCCCGGCGGGGGGGAACAATGAGCAGTTCTTC. Protein sequence: CSVPAGGNNEQFF.

This clonotype appeared many times. This chain connects TRBV7-8 to TRBJ1-4; 7 bases agree with TRBD1. The CDR3 consists of 13 residues. The junction had 4 bases not matched to a gene; V was cut back by 8 bases and J by 4 bases. Germline assignment: CDR1 SGHVS and CDR2 FQNEAQ. The CDR3 loop reads CASGGQINEKLFF. CDR3 nucleotides: TGTGCCAGCGGGGGACAGATTAATGAAAAACTGTTTTTT.

This clonotype has just a few counts. This chain uses TRBV5-8 with TRBJ2-3, with 14 positions matching TRBD2. With 2 bases clipped from V and 4 bases from J, the junction kept 6 bases outside the gene matches. In germline, CDR1 is SGHTS, CDR2 YDEGEE. The CDR3 sequence is 17 residues long. This CDR3 is CASSLKRLAGGPDTQYF. In DNA, the CDR3 is TGTGCCAGCAGCTTAAAAAGACTAGCGGGGGGGCCAGATACGCAGTATTTT.

This clonotype was observed many times. J is TRBJ1-1 and V is TRBV20-1; D is uncertain. The length of the CDR3 is 12 residues. Deletions cut 3 bases from V and 4 bases from J, with 9 bases between. The germline V gene encodes CDR1 DFQATT and CDR2 SNEGSKA (reference sequence). CDR3: CSASPRSTEAFF. The CDR3 DNA follows: TGCAGTGCTAGTCCCAGGAGCACTGAAGCTTTCTTT.

This clonotype was counted at least ten times. The chain combines TRBV7-2 with TRBJ1-5, with no clear D. Trimming took 0 bases from V and 2 from J, leaving 8 bases between them. Germline V lookup: CDR1 SGHTA, CDR2 FQGNSA. This CDR3 comprises 15 residues. The chain's CDR3 is CASSLAGGGNQPQHF. In nucleotides, the CDR3 is TGTGCCAGCAGCTTAGCCGGAGGCGGCAATCAGCCCCAGCATTTT.

Of note for this clonotype: Since a much larger clone is just one base distant, this may be a read error. The chain combines TRBV7-8 with TRBJ1-2; 7 bases align to TRBD1. CDR1 and CDR2 (germline): SGHVS, FQNEAQ. The CDR3 covers 14 residues. Here the CDR3 reads CASSISGGINGHTF. The CDR3 DNA sequence: TGTGCCAGCAGCATCTCAGGGGGAATTAATGGCCACACCTTC.

This clonotype was counted at least ten times. This chain links TRBV7-8 with TRBJ1-5; no clear D gene. CDR3 length: 17 amino acids. Germline assignment: CDR1 SGHVS and CDR2 FQNEAQ. V was clipped by 4 bases and J by 0 bases, with 16 bases between them. CDR3 sequence (DNA): TGTGCCAGCAGCTCCCAGGCGAAGGCCTATAGCAATCAGCCCCAGCATTTT. It is translated as CASSSQAKAYSNQPQHF.

The table lists this clonotype with many counts. The chain is built from TRBV20-1 and TRBJ2-5; D gene ambiguous. The V end was cut by 8 bases, the J end by 0 bases, with 16 bases between. Germline V lookup: CDR1 DFQATT, CDR2 SNEGSKA (reference sequence). The CDR3 is 14 residues long. CDR3 coding DNA: TGCAGTCAAGTTTCCCCAACCGACCAAGAGACCCAGTACTTC. Its protein is CSQVSPTDQETQYF.

In its sample, this clonotype was seen a few times. The V and J genes are TRBV28 and TRBJ2-7; D is possibly TRBD1 (6 bases). V lost 2 bases and J 6 bases, leaving 11 bases between the germline ends. Germline V gene sequence: CDR1 MDHEN, CDR2 SYDVKM. CDR3 length: 13 amino acids. In DNA form, the CDR3 reads TGTGCCAGCAGTTTAAGGGGGTCCGGCGAGCAGTACTTC. Its translation: CASSLRGSGEQYF.

This clonotype was counted a few times. V usage is TRBV7-2 and J usage is TRBJ2-2; 12 nucleotides match TRBD2. Germline V gene sequence: CDR1 SGHTA, CDR2 FQGNSA. This CDR3 has 18 amino acids. V was clipped by 4 bases and J by 5 bases; unmatched bases: 11. The CDR3 nucleotides read TGTGCCAGCAGCTCCATTGCGGGACTAGCGGGCCAAACCGGGGAGCTGTTTTTT. Translation: CASSSIAGLAGQTGELFF.

This clonotype was counted many times. The chain employs TRBV20-1 and TRBJ2-7; TRBD2 matches at 11 bases. Germline lookup yields CDR1 DFQATT and CDR2 SNEGSKA (reference sequence). The CDR3 consists of 17 residues. V was pared by 5 bases and J by 0 bases, with 12 bases of the junction left unmatched. The CDR3 DNA follows: TGCAGTGCTTCCGGGACTAGCGGAGGTGGGAGCTCCTACGAGCAGTACTTC. Protein sequence: CSASGTSGGGSSYEQYF.

This clonotype showed up many times. This chain links TRBV19 with TRBJ1-5, with D tentatively TRBD1 (5 bases). Germline V gene sequence: CDR1 LNHDA, CDR2 SQIVND (reference sequence). Trimming removed 4 bases at V and 1 base at J, with 17 bases between. The CDR3 consists of 17 residues. The CDR3 spells CASSTVRQLGSNQPQHF. CDR3 DNA: TGTGCCAGTAGTACCGTTCGACAGCTAGGGAGCAATCAGCCCCAGCATTTT.

This clonotype was seen repeatedly, ten times or more. The CDR3 coding sequence is TGCAGTGCTAGAAACCAAGGGGACTTCACAGATACGCAGTATTTT. Its protein product is CSARNQGDFTDTQYF. The rearrangement uses TRBV20-1 and TRBJ2-3, with D tentatively TRBD2 (6 bases). The V end was cut by 2 bases, the J end by 2 bases, with 14 bases between. The length of the CDR3 is 15 residues. The germline V gene has CDR1 DFQATT and CDR2 SNEGSKA (reference sequence).

J is TRBJ2-3 and V is TRBV9; 8 nucleotides agree with TRBD2. V shed 3 bases, J shed 7 bases, and the junction held 13 bases outside the gene matches. The CDR3 consists of 16 residues. The germline V gene has CDR1 SGDLS and CDR2 YYNGEE. Here the CDR3 reads CASSGEGLRGVYTQYF. CDR3 DNA sequence: TGTGCCAGCAGCGGAGAAGGTTTGCGGGGGGTATATACGCAGTATTTT.

V usage is TRBV24-1 and J usage is TRBJ2-1; possible D gene TRBD2, 7 bases. Germline V lookup: CDR1 KGHDR, CDR2 SFDVKD. The CDR3 is 15 residues long. The V gene lost 9 bases and the J gene lost 8 bases, with 22 bases spanning the gap. CDR3 loop: CATGLSGGPRDEQFF. CDR3 coding DNA: TGTGCCACCGGGCTTTCGGGGGGCCCGAGGGATGAGCAGTTCTTC.

In this sample, this clonotype turned up a few times. The rearrangement links TRBV5-1 to TRBJ2-2, with a tentative D call TRBD2 (6 bases). The V and J ends lost 0 bases and 0 bases respectively, with 9 bases between them. Germline V gene sequence: CDR1 SGHRS, CDR2 YFSETQ. There are 16 residues in the CDR3. CDR3 coding DNA: TGCGCCAGCAGCTTGGCCGGGGGAACGAACACCGGGGAGCTGTTTTTT. Translating it yields CASSLAGGTNTGELFF.

About this clonotype: This sequence may be a read error, since a much larger clone differs from it by one base. The rearrangement links TRBV12-3 or TRBV12-4 to TRBJ2-3; 11 bases map to TRBD2. V trimming: 2 bases; J trimming: 5 bases; junction bases outside the gene matches: 3. This CDR3 region has 15 residues. The CDR3 DNA is TGTGCCAGCAGTTTAACTAGCGGGAGTGTAGATACGCAGTATTTT. This encodes CASSLTSGSVDTQYF.

Ten or more counts support this clonotype. The V call is TRBV12-3 or TRBV12-4, the J call TRBJ1-4; a weak D match, TRBD1 (5 bases). CDR3 length: 14 residues. V was shortened by 7 bases and J by 6 bases, with 15 bases between the two germline ends. The chain's CDR3 is CASIMRGIDEKLFF. CDR3 DNA sequence: TGTGCCAGCATCATGCGGGGGATCGATGAAAAACTGTTTTTT.

This clonotype was found many times. The chain carries TRBV7-9 and TRBJ2-7; D may be TRBD2 (5 bases). Germline values: CDR1 SEHNR, CDR2 FQNEAQ (reference sequence). Trimming pared 3 bases from V and 3 bases from J, leaving 12 bases between. The CDR3 is 14 residues long. This chain's CDR3 is CASSFAAAGYEQYF. Written as DNA, the CDR3 is TGTGCCAGCAGCTTCGCAGCGGCAGGCTACGAGCAGTACTTC.

This clonotype has ten or more counts. This rearrangement joins TRBV18 to TRBJ2-1, with 7 positions matching TRBD2. Germline V gene sequence: CDR1 KGHSH, CDR2 LQKENI. The trim removed 5 bases at V and 7 bases at J, leaving 11 bases unmatched. The CDR3 extends over 15 amino acids. The chain's CDR3 is CASSETAGSGNEQFF. Written as DNA, the CDR3 is TGTGCCAGCTCAGAAACAGCGGGGTCTGGGAATGAGCAGTTCTTC. Complete variable domain (other parts from reference TRBV18 and TRBJ2-1): NAGVMQNPRHLVRRRGQEARLRCSPMKGHSHVYWYRQLPEEGLKFMVYLQKENIIDESGMPKERFSAEFPKEGPSILRIQQVVRGDSAAYFCASSETAGSGNEQFFGPGTRLTVL.

This clonotype has at least ten counts. The rearrangement uses TRBV18 and TRBJ1-1; TRBD1 matches 7 bases. Per germline, CDR1 KGHSH and CDR2 LQKENI. With 0 bases clipped from V and 0 bases from J, the junction kept 1 base outside the gene matches. This CDR3 has 15 amino acids. As DNA, the CDR3 is TGTGCCAGCTCACCACCAAGGGGGCTGAACACTGAAGCTTTCTTT. This codes for CASSPPRGLNTEAFF.